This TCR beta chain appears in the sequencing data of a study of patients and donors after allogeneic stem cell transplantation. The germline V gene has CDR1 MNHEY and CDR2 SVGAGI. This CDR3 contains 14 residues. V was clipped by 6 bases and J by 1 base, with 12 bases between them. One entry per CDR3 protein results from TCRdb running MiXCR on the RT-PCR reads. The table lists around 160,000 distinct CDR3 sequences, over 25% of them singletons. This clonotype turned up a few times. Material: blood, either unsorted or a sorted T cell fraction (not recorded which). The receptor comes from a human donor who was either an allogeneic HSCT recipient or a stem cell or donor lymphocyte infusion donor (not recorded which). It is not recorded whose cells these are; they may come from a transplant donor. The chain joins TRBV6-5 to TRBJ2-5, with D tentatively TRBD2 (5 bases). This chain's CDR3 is CASRGLSGQETQYF. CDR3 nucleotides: TGTGCCAGCAGGGGTCTGAGCGGCCAAGAGACCCAGTACTTC.